This T cell receptor beta chain comes out of a study of cytomegalovirus exposure and HLA in healthy donors. The donors formed part of the approximately 110-subject validation cohort, distinct from the roughly 600-subject first cohort. As concerns this clone: Its antigen is currently unknown.

Clones were sequenced by immunoSEQ multiplex PCR, and TCRdb holds only the in-frame ones, with some missing. The profile shows about 360,000 clones, around 86% of them singletons. Notes on the study in general: The classifier was said to identify cytomegalovirus status with high specificity and sensitivity.

The source is a woman between 18 and 29 years old in good health and CMV-seronegative. Specimen: PBMCs.

CDR3 residues: CASSQPTGGDEKLFF. The CDR3 nucleotides are TGCGCCAGCAGCCAACCGACAGGGGGGGATGAAAAACTGTTTTTT. The chain uses TRBV4-1 and TRBJ1-4; TRBD1 matches at 9 bases. Germline V gives CDR1 MGHRA, CDR2 YSYEKL. V lost 2 bases to trimming and J lost 6 bases; unmatched junction nucleotides: 4. The CDR3 runs to 15 residues.